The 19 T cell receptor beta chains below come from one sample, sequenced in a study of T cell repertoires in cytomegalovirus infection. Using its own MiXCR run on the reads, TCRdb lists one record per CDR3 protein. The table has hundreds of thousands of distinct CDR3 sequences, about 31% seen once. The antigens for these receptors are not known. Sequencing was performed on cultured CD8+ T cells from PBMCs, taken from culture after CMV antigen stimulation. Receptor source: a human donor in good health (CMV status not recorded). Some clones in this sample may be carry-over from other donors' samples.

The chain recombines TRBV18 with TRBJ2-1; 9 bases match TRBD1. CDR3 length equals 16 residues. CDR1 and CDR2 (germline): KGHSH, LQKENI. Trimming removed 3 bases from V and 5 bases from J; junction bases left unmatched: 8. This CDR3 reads CASSPGTGRSDNEQFF. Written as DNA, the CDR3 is TGTGCCAGCTCACCCGGGACAGGGAGAAGTGACAATGAGCAGTTCTTC.

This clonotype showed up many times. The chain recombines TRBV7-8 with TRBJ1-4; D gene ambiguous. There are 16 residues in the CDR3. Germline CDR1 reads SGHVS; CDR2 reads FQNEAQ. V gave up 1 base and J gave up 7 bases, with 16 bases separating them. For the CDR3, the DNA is TGTGCCAGCAGCTTAGAGTTTAGCTGGCAGTTTGAAAAACTGTTTTTT. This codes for CASSLEFSWQFEKLFF.

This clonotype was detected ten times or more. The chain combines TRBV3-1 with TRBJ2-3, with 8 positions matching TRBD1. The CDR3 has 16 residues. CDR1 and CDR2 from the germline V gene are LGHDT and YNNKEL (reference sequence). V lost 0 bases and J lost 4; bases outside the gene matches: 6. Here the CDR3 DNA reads TGTGCCAGCAGCCAAGAACTGCGACAGGGGTCAGATACGCAGTATTTT. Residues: CASSQELRQGSDTQYF.

The CDR3 DNA reads as TGTGCCAGCAGCTTACTGATCCCCTTTGACAAAAACATTCAGTACTTC. Translated: CASSLLIPFDKNIQYF. The chain combines TRBV11-2 with TRBJ2-4; unclear D gene. This CDR3 spans 16 amino acids. Trimming pared 2 bases from V and 3 bases from J, leaving 14 bases between. The germline V gene has CDR1 SGHAT and CDR2 FQNNGV.

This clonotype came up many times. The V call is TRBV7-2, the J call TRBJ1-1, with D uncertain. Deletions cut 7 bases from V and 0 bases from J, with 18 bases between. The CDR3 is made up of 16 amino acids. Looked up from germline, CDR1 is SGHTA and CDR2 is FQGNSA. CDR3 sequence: CASNNRVPTVNTEAFF. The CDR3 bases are TGTGCCAGCAACAACCGAGTCCCCACAGTGAACACTGAAGCTTTCTTT.

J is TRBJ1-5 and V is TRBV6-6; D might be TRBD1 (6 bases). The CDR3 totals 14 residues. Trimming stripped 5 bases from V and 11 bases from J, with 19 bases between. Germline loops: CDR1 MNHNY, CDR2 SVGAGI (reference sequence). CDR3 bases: TGTGCCAGCAGTCCCGACAGGACCCCGGGTACCCAGCATTTT. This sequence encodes CASSPDRTPGTQHF.

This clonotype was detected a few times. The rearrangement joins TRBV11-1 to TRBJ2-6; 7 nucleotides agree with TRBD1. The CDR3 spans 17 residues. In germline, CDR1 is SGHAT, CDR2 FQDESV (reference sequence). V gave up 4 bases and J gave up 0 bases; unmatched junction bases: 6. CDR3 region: CASSSGGRLSGANVLTF. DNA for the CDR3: TGTGCCAGCAGCTCAGGGGGACGGCTCTCTGGGGCCAACGTCCTGACTTTC.

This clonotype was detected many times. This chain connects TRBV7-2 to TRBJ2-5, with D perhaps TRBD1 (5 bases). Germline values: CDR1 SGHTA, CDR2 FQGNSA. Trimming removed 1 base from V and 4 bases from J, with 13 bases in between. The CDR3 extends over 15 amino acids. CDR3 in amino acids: CASSLVIGATETQYF. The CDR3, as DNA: TGTGCCAGCAGCTTAGTGATAGGGGCGACAGAGACCCAGTACTTC.

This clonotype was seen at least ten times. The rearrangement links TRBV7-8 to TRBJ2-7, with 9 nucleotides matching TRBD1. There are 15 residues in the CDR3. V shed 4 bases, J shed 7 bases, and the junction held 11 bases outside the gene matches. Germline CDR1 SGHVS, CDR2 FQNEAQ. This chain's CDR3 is CASSYSGTGFREQYF. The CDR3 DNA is TGTGCCAGCAGCTACTCCGGGACAGGGTTCCGTGAGCAGTACTTC.

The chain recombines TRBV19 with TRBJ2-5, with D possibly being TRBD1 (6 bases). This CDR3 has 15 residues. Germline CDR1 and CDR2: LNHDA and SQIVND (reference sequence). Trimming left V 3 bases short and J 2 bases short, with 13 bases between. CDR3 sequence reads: CASSIEGQLQETQYF. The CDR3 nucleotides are TGTGCCAGTAGTATCGAAGGACAGCTGCAAGAGACCCAGTACTTC.

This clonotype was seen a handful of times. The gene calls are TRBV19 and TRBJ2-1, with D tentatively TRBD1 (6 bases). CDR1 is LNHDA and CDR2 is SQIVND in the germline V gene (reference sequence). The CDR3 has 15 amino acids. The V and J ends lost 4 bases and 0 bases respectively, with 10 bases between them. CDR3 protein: CASSRDTDSYNEQFF. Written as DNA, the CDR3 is TGTGCCAGTAGTAGGGACACAGACTCCTACAATGAGCAGTTCTTC.

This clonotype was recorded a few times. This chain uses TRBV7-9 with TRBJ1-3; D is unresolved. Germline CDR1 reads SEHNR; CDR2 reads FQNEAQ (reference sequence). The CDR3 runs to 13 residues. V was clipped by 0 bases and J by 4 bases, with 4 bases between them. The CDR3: CASSLASGNTIYF. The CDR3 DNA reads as TGTGCCAGCAGCTTAGCGTCGGGAAACACCATATATTTT.

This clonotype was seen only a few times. CDR3 nucleotide sequence: TGTGCCAGCAGTTTATTTCAGGGCGAGCCCTACAATGAGCAGTTCTTC. It specifies CASSLFQGEPYNEQFF. The chain uses TRBV12-3 or TRBV12-4 and TRBJ2-1; tentative D call: TRBD1 (5 bases). The germline V and J ends were trimmed by 2 bases and 2 bases, with 13 bases remaining between them. The CDR3 is 16 amino acids.

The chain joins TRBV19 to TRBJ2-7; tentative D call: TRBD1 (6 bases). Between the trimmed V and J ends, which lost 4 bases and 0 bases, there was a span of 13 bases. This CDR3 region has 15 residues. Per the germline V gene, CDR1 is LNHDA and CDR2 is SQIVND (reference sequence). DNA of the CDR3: TGTGCCAGTAGTAAAGGGACACCGCTCTCCTACGAGCAGTACTTC. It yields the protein CASSKGTPLSYEQYF. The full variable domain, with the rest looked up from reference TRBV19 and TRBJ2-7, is DGGITQSPKYLFRKEGQNVTLSCEQNLNHDAMYWYRQDPGQGLRLIYYSQIVNDFQKGDIAEGYSVSREKKESFPLTVTSAQKNPTAFYLCASSKGTPLSYEQYFGPGTRLTVT.

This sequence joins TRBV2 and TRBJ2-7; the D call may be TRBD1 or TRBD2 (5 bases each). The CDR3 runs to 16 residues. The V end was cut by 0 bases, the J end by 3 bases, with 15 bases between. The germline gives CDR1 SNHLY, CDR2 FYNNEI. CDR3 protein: CASSEAVGPVGYEQYF. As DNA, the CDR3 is TGTGCCAGCAGTGAAGCCGTGGGACCGGTGGGCTACGAGCAGTACTTC.

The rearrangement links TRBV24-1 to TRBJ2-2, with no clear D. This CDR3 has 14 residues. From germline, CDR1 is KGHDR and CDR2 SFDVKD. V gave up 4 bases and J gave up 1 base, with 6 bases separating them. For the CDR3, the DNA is TGTGCCACCAGTGAGCAAAGGAACACCGGGGAGCTGTTTTTT. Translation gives CATSEQRNTGELFF.

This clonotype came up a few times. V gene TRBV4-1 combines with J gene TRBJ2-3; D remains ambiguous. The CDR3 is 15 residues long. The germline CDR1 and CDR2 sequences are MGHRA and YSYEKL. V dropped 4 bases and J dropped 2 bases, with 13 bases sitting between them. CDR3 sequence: CASSRQASYTDTQYF. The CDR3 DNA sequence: TGCGCCAGCAGCCGTCAGGCCAGTTACACAGATACGCAGTATTTT.

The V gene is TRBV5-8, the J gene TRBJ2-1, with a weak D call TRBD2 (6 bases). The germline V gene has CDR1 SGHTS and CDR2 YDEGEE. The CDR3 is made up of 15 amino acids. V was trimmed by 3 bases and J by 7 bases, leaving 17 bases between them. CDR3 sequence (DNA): TGTGCCAGCAGCTCTGACGCGACTAGGAGAAATGAGCAGTTCTTC. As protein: CASSSDATRRNEQFF.

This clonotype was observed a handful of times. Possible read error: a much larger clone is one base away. Here the CDR3 DNA reads TGTGCCAGCAGCTGGTGGGACACTGAAGCTTTCTTT. This sequence encodes CASSWWDTEAFF. This chain uses TRBV7-9 with TRBJ1-1, with D unclear. The V end was cut by 4 bases, the J end by 3 bases, with 6 bases between. The V gene's germline CDR1 is SEHNR and CDR2 FQNEAQ (reference sequence). This CDR3 is built from 12 residues. Based on the CDR3 plus reference TRBV7-9 and TRBJ1-1, the full variable domain is DTGVSQNPRHKITKRGQNVTFRCDPISEHNRLYWYRQTLGQGPEFLTYFQNEAQLEKSRLLSDRFSAERPKGSFSTLEIQRTEQGDSAMYLCASSWWDTEAFFGQGTRLTVV.